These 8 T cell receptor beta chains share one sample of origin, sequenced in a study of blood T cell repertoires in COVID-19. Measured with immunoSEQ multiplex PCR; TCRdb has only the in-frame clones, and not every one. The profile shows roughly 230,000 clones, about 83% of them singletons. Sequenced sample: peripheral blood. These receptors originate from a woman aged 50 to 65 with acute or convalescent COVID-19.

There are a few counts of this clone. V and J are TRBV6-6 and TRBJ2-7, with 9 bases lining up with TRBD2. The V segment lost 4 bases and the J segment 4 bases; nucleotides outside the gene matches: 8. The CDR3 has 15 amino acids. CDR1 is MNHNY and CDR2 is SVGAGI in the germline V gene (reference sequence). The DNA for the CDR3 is TGTGCCAGCAGTTCTAATCTAGCGGGATCTTACGAGCAGTACTTC. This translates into CASSSNLAGSYEQYF.

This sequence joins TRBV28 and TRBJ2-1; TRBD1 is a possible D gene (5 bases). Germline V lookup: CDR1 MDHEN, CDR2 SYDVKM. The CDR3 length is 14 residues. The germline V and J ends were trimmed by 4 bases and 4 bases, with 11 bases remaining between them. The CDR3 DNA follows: TGTGCCAGCAGTTGGGTGGGGCGGTACAATGAGCAGTTCTTC. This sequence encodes CASSWVGRYNEQFF.

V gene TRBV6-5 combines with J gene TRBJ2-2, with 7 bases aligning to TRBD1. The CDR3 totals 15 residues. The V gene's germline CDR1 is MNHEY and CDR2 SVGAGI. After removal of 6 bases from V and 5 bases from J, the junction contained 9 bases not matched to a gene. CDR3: CASRDRVGWTGELFF. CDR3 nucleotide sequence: TGTGCCAGCAGAGACAGGGTCGGGTGGACCGGGGAGCTGTTTTTT.

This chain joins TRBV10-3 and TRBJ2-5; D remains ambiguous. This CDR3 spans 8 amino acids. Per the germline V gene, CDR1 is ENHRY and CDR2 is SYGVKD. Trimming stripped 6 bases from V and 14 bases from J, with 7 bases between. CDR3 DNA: TGTGCCATCAGATTGACATACTTC. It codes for CAIRLTYF.

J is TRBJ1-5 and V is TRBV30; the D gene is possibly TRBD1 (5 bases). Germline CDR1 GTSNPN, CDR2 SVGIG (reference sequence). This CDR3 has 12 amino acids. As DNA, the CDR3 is TGTGCAGCAGACAGAAACAATCAGCCCCAGCATTTT. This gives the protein CAADRNNQPQHF.

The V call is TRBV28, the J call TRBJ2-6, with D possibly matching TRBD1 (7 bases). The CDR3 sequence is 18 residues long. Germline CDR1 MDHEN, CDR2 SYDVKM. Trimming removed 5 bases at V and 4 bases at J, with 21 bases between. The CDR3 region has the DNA TGTGCCAGCAGTCCCGGCGGCCAGGGGGGAGCGGGGGCCAACGTCCTGACTTTC. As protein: CASSPGGQGGAGANVLTF.

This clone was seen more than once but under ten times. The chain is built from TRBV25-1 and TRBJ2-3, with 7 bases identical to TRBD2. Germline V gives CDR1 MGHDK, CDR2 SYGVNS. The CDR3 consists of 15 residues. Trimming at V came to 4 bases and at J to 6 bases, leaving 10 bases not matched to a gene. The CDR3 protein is CASSAALAVPDTQYF. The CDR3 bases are TGTGCCAGCAGTGCAGCCCTAGCGGTCCCGGATACGCAGTATTTT.

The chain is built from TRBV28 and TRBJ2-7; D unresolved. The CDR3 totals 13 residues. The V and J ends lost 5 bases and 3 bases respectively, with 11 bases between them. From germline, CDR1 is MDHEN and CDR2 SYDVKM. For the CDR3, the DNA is TGTGCCAGCAGTGGCCCCCCACGCTACGAGCAGTACTTC. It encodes CASSGPPRYEQYF.